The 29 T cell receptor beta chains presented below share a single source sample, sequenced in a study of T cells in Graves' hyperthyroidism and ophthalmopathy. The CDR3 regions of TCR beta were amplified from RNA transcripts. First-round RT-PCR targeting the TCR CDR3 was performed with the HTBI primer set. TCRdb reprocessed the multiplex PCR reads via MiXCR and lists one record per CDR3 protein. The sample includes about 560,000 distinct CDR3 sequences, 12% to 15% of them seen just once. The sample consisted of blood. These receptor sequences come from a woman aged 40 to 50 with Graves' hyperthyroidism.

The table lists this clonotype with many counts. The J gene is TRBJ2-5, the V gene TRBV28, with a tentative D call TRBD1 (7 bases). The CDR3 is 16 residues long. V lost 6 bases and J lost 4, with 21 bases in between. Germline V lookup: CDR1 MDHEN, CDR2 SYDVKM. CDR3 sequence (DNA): TGTGCCAGCAGAAGGGGGGCAGGGGGTCTTCTAGAGACCCAGTACTTC. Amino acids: CASRRGAGGLLETQYF.

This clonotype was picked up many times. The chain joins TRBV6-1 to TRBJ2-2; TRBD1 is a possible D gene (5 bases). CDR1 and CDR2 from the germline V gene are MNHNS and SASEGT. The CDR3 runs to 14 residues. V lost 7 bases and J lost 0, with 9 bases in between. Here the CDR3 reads CASKGRANTGELFF. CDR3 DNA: TGTGCCAGCAAGGGCAGGGCGAACACCGGGGAGCTGTTTTTT.

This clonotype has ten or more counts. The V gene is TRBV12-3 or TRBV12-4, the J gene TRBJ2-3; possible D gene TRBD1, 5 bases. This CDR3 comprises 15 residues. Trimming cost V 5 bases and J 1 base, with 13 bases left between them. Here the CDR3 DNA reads TGTGCCAGCAGTCCTGGGGCGGACCGCACAGATACGCAGTATTTT. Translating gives CASSPGADRTDTQYF.

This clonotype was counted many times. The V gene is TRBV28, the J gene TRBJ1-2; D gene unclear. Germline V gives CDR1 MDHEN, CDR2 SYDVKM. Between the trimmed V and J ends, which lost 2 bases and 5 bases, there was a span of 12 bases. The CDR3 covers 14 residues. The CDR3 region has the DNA TGTGCCAGCAGTTTACTTCAGCACGGTTATGGCTACACCTTC. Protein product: CASSLLQHGYGYTF.

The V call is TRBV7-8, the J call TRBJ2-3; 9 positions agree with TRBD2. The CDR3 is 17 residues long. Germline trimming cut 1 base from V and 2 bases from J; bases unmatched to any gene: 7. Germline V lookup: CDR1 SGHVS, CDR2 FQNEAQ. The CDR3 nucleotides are TGTGCCAGCAGCTTAGTGGTCGAGCGGGGGGACACAGATACGCAGTATTTT. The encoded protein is CASSLVVERGDTDTQYF.

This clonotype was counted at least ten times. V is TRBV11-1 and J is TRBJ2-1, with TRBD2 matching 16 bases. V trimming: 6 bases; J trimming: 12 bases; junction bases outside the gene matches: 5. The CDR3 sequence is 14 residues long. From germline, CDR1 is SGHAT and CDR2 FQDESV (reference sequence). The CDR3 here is CASSRGLAGGTQFF. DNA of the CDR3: TGTGCCAGCAGTCGGGGACTAGCGGGAGGGACGCAGTTCTTC.

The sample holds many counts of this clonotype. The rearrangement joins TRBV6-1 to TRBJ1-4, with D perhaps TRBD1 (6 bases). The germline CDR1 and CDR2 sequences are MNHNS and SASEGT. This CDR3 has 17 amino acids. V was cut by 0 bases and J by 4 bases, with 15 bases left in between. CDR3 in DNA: TGTGCCAGCAGTGAAGCGCTACAGGGCCTACTTAATGAAAAACTGTTTTTT. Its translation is CASSEALQGLLNEKLFF.

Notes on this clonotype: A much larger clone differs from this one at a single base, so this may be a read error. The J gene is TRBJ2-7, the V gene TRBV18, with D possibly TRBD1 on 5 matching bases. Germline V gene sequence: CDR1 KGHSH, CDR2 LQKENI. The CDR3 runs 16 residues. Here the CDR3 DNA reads TGTGCCAGCTCTCTCTGGACACTCACACCCCGTTACGAGCTGTACTTC. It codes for CASSLWTLTPRYELYF. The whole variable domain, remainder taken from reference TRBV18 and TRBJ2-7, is NAGVMQNPRHLVRRRGQEARLRCSPMKGHSHVYWYRQLPEEGLKFMVYLQKENIIDESGMPKERFSAEFPKEGPSILRIQQVVRGDSAAYFCASSLWTLTPRYELYFGPGTRLTVT.

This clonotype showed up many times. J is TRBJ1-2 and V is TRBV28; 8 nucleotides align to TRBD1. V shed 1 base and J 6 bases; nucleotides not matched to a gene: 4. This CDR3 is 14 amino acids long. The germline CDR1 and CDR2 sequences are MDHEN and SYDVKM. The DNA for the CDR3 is TGTGCCAGCAGTTTATCCAGGACAGGGAATGGCTACACCTTC. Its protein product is CASSLSRTGNGYTF.

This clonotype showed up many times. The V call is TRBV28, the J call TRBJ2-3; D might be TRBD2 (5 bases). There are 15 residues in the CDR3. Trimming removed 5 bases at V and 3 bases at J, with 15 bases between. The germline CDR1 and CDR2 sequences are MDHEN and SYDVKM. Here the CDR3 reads CASSDPRGSTDTQYF. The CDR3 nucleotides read TGTGCCAGCAGTGACCCACGGGGATCGACAGATACGCAGTATTTT.

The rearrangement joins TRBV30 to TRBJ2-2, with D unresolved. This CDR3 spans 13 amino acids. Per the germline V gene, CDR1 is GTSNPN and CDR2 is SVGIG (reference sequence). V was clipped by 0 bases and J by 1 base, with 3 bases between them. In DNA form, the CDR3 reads TGTGCCTGGAGTGTTTGGAACACCGGGGAGCTGTTTTTT. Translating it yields CAWSVWNTGELFF.

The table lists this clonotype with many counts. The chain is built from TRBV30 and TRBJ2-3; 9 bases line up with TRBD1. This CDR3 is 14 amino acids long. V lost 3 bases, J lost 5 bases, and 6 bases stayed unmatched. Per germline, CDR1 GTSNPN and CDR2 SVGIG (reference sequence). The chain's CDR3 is CAWSAGQGRDTQYF. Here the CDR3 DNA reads TGTGCCTGGAGCGCGGGACAGGGAAGAGATACGCAGTATTTT.

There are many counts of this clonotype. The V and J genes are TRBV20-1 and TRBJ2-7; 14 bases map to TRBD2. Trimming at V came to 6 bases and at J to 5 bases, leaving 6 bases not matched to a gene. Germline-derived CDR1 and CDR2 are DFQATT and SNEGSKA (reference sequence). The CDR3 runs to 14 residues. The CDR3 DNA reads TGCAGTGCGCCTGGACTAGCGGGAGGCCACGAGCAGTACTTC. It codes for CSAPGLAGGHEQYF.

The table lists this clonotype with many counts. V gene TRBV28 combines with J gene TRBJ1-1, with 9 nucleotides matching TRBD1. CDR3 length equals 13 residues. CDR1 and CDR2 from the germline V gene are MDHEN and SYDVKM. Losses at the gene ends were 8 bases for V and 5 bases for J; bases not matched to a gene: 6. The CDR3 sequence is CASLQGAWTEAFF. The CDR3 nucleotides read TGTGCCAGCTTACAGGGGGCTTGGACTGAAGCTTTCTTT.

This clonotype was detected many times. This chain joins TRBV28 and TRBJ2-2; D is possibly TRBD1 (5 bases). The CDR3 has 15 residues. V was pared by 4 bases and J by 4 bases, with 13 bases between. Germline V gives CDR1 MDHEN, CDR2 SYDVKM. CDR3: CASSSHLGATGELFF. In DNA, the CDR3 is TGTGCCAGCAGTTCCCACCTAGGGGCCACCGGGGAGCTGTTTTTT.

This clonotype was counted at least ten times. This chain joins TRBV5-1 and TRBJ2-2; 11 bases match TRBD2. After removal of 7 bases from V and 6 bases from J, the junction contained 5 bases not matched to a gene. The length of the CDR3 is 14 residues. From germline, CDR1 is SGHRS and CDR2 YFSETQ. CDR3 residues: CASSTSGISGELFF. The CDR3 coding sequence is TGCGCCAGCTCGACTAGCGGGATATCCGGGGAGCTGTTTTTT.

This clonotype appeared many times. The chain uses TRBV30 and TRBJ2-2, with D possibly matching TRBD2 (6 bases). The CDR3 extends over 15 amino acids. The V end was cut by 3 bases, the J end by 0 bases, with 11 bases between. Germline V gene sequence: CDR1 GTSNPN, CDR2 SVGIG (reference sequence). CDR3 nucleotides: TGTGCCTGGAGCGTAGGGACTTCGAACACCGGGGAGCTGTTTTTT. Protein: CAWSVGTSNTGELFF.

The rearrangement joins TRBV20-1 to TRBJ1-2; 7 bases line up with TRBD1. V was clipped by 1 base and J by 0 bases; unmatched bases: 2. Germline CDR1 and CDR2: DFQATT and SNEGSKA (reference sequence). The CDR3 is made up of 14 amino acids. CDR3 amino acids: CSARAGQANYGYTF. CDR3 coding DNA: TGCAGTGCTAGAGCTGGACAGGCTAACTATGGCTACACCTTC.

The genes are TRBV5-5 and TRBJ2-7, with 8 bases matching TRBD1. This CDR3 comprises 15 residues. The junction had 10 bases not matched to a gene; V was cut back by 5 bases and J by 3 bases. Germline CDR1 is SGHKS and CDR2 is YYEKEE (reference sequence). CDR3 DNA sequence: TGTGCCAGCAGGGCTCAGGGGGCGAATTTCTACGAGCAGTACTTC. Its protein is CASRAQGANFYEQYF.

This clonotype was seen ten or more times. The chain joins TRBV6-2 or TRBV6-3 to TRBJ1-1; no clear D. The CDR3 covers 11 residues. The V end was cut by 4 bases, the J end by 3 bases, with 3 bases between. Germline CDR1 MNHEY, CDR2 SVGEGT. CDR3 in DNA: TGTGCCAGCAGTTTCGACACTGAAGCTTTCTTT. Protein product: CASSFDTEAFF.

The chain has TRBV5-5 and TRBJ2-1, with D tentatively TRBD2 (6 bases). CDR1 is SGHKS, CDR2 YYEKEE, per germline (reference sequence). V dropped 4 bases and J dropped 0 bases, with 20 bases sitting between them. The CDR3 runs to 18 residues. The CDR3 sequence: CASSGGIPSTRSYNEQFF. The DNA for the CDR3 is TGTGCCAGCAGCGGAGGGATACCGAGCACTCGCTCCTACAATGAGCAGTTCTTC. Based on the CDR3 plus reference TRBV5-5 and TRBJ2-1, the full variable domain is DAGVTQSPTHLIKTRGQQVTLRCSPISGHKSVSWYQQVLGQGPQFIFQYYEKEERGRGNFPDRFSARQFPNYSSELNVNALLLGDSALYLCASSGGIPSTRSYNEQFFGPGTRLTVL.

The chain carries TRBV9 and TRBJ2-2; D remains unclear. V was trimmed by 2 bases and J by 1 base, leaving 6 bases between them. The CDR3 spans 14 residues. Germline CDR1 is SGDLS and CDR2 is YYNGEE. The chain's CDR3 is CASSVSRNTGELFF. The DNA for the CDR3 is TGTGCCAGCAGCGTGTCCAGGAACACCGGGGAGCTGTTTTTT.

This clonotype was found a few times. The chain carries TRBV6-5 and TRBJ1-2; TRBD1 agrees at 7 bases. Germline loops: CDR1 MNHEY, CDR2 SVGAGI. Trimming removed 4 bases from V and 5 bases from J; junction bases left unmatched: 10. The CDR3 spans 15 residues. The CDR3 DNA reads TGTGCCAGCAGTTTCTCCTCGCGACAGGGATATGGCTACACCTTC. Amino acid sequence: CASSFSSRQGYGYTF.

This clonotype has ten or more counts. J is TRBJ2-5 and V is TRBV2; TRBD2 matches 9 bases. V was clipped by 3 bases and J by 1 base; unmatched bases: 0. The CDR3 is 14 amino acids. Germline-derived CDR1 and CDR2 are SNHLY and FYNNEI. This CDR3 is CASSETSGQETQYF. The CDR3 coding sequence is TGTGCCAGCAGTGAGACTAGCGGCCAAGAGACCCAGTACTTC.

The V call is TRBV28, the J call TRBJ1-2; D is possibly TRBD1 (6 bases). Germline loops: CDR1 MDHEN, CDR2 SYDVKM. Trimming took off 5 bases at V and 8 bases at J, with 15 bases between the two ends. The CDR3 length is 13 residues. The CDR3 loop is CASSEQGPKGYTF. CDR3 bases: TGTGCCAGCAGTGAACAGGGACCTAAGGGCTACACCTTC.

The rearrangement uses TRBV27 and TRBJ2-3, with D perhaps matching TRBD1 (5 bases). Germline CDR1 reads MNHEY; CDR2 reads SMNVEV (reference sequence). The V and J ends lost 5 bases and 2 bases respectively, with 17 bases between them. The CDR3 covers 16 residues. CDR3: CASSLTPGHYTDTQYF. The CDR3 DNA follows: TGTGCCAGCAGTCTAACCCCAGGACATTACACAGATACGCAGTATTTT.

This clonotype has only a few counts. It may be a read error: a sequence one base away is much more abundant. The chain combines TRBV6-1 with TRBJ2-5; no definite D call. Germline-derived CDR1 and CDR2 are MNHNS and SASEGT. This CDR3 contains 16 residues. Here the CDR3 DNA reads TGTGCCAGCAGTGAATCGCGACGGCCGGTAGGAGAGGCCCAGTACTTC. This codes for CASSESRRPVGEAQYF.

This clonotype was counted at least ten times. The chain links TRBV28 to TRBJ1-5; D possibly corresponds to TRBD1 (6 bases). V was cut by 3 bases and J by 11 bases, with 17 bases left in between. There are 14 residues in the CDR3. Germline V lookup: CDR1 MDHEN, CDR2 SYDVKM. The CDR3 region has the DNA TGTGCCAGCAGTTTCTCCAGGGGAGCTAGGGCCCAGCATTTT. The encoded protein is CASSFSRGARAQHF.

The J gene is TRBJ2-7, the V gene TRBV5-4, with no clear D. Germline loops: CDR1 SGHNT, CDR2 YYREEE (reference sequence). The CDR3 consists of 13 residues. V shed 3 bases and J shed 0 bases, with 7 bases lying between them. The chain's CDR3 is CASSYAFSYEQYF. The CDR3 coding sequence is TGTGCCAGCAGCTACGCCTTCTCCTACGAGCAGTACTTC.